These 29 T cell receptor beta chains originate from one sample sequenced in a study of blood T cell repertoires in COVID-19. TCRdb's copy holds only in-frame clones and misses some; the assay was immunoSEQ multiplex PCR. The sample has 79,000 or so clones, approximately 86% seen once. Sequencing was performed on peripheral blood. Source of these receptors: a human donor in a cohort sampled during active COVID-19.

The chain links TRBV14 to TRBJ2-7, with 9 bases lining up with TRBD1. Per germline, CDR1 SGHDN and CDR2 FVKESK. Losses at the gene ends were 2 bases for V and 1 base for J; bases not matched to a gene: 6. The CDR3 loop spans 16 amino acids. The CDR3 region has the DNA TGTGCCAGCAGCCAACAGGACAGGGGCCTATCCTACGAGCAGTACTTC. Protein sequence: CASSQQDRGLSYEQYF.

The chain is built from TRBV19 and TRBJ2-2; D perhaps matches TRBD2 (5 bases). V was cut by 7 bases and J by 1 base, with 10 bases left in between. Germline V CDR1 and CDR2: LNHDA, SQIVND (reference sequence). This CDR3 has 14 residues. In DNA form, the CDR3 reads TGTGCCAGTACCAGCCGGGGGAACACCGGGGAGCTGTTTTTT. This translates into CASTSRGNTGELFF. Filled out from reference TRBV19 and TRBJ2-2, the complete variable domain reads DGGITQSPKYLFRKEGQNVTLSCEQNLNHDAMYWYRQDPGQGLRLIYYSQIVNDFQKGDIAEGYSVSREKKESFPLTVTSAQKNPTAFYLCASTSRGNTGELFFGEGSRLTVL.

This clone was recorded once. J is TRBJ2-5 and V is TRBV5-1, with D perhaps matching TRBD2 (5 bases). CDR1 SGHRS and CDR2 YFSETQ come from the germline V gene. This CDR3 comprises 15 residues. V was cut by 1 base and J by 5 bases, with 15 bases left in between. The chain's CDR3 is CASSLLNQREETQYF. In DNA, the CDR3 is TGCGCCAGCAGCTTGCTCAACCAGAGGGAGGAGACCCAGTACTTC.

The chain uses TRBV19 and TRBJ2-5, with a weak D call TRBD2 (5 bases). The length of the CDR3 is 13 residues. CDR1 and CDR2 (germline): LNHDA, SQIVND (reference sequence). V was pared by 6 bases and J by 2 bases, with 10 bases between. CDR3 nucleotides: TGTGCCAGTAGACTCCGAGGGCAAGAGACCCAGTACTTC. It translates to CASRLRGQETQYF. Together with reference TRBV19 and TRBJ2-5, the CDR3 gives the full variable domain: DGGITQSPKYLFRKEGQNVTLSCEQNLNHDAMYWYRQDPGQGLRLIYYSQIVNDFQKGDIAEGYSVSREKKESFPLTVTSAQKNPTAFYLCASRLRGQETQYFGPGTRLLVL.

The chain couples TRBV7-6 to TRBJ1-1; possibly TRBD1 for D (5 bases). The V end was cut by 1 base, the J end by 6 bases, with 12 bases between. Per the germline V gene, CDR1 is SGHVS and CDR2 is FNYEAQ. CDR3 size: 14 residues. The CDR3 DNA reads as TGTGCCAGCAGCTTAGATCCGGGGGACGCTGAAGCTTTCTTT. Translating gives CASSLDPGDAEAFF.

The chain recombines TRBV9 with TRBJ1-3, with TRBD1 as a possible D gene (6 bases). CDR3 length: 16 residues. Germline V gene data show CDR1 as SGDLS and CDR2 as YYNGEE. Trimming shortened V by 4 bases and J by 0 bases, and 14 bases separated the two germline ends. As DNA, the CDR3 is TGTGCCAGCAGCCCAGACAGGCCCCGCTCTGGAAACACCATATATTTT. Translation: CASSPDRPRSGNTIYF.

The chain carries TRBV19 and TRBJ2-3; 8 bases match TRBD1. Trimming at V came to 4 bases and at J to 0 bases, leaving 3 bases not matched to a gene. Germline V CDR1 and CDR2: LNHDA, SQIVND (reference sequence). This CDR3 is 15 amino acids long. The CDR3 bases are TGTGCCAGTAGTAAGGACAGGGTCAGCACAGATACGCAGTATTTT. Its translation is CASSKDRVSTDTQYF.

V and J are TRBV5-1 and TRBJ2-5; D is ambiguous. Germline CDR1 SGHRS, CDR2 YFSETQ. There are 15 residues in the CDR3. The ends were cut back, 0 bases at V and 0 bases at J, with 9 bases in the middle. CDR3 residues: CASSLAREHQETQYF. The CDR3 DNA follows: TGCGCCAGCAGCTTGGCCCGAGAACACCAAGAGACCCAGTACTTC.

The chain combines TRBV10-3 with TRBJ2-1; possible D gene TRBD1, 5 bases. The germline V gene has CDR1 ENHRY and CDR2 SYGVKD. Trimming shortened V by 6 bases and J by 4 bases, and 16 bases separated the two germline ends. CDR3 length: 15 residues. CDR3 amino acids: CAIRDMKVGYNEQFF. The DNA of the CDR3 is TGTGCCATCAGGGACATGAAGGTAGGGTACAATGAGCAGTTCTTC.

This clone was counted once. The chain is built from TRBV18 and TRBJ2-1; D call uncertain. The CDR3 is 13 residues long. Germline V gene sequence: CDR1 KGHSH, CDR2 LQKENI. Trimming pared 6 bases from V and 8 bases from J, leaving 14 bases between. CDR3 in DNA: TGTGCCAGCTCCCCAGGCCTTGGAGATGAGCAGTTCTTC. Amino acids: CASSPGLGDEQFF.

This sequence joins TRBV28 and TRBJ2-2; a weak D match, TRBD2 (6 bases). CDR1 is MDHEN, CDR2 SYDVKM, per germline. The V and J ends lost 1 base and 7 bases respectively, with 10 bases between them. There are 14 residues in the CDR3. The CDR3 DNA is TGTGCCAGCAGTTTATACAGAGCGGGCGGGGAGCTGTTTTTT. Translated: CASSLYRAGGELFF.

Note on this clone: An end of the junction does not agree with germline; a read error may underlie this. The rearrangement joins TRBV3-1 (or the pseudogene TRBV3-2) to TRBJ2-7; D not certain. This CDR3 is built from 13 residues. CDR1 is LGHDT, CDR2 YNNKEL, per germline (reference sequence). CDR3 loop: CASSQAQSYEQYF. The CDR3 DNA follows: TGTGCCAGCAGTCAAGCGCAGTCCTACGAGCAGTACTTC.

This chain joins TRBV6-2 or TRBV6-3 and TRBJ2-2; no clear D. The CDR3 is made up of 16 amino acids. Germline values: CDR1 MNHEY, CDR2 SVGEGT. V lost 4 bases and J lost 3, with 15 bases in between. This chain's CDR3 is CASSSKRAWDTGELFF. CDR3 nucleotides: TGTGCCAGCAGTTCTAAGCGAGCCTGGGACACCGGGGAGCTGTTTTTT.

This chain links TRBV24-1 with TRBJ2-3; 10 positions match TRBD2. V dropped 5 bases and J dropped 5; count of bases not matched to a gene: 12. Germline V gives CDR1 KGHDR, CDR2 SFDVKD. The CDR3 loop spans 17 amino acids. The chain's CDR3 is CATSGVGLAGDKDTQYF. CDR3 in DNA: TGTGCCACCAGTGGTGTAGGGCTAGCGGGAGATAAAGATACGCAGTATTTT.

The chain is built from TRBV29-1 and TRBJ2-7, with D possibly being TRBD1 (5 bases). V lost 5 bases, J lost 2 bases, and 10 bases lay in between. This CDR3 has 12 residues. CDR1 and CDR2 (germline): SQVTM, ANQGSEA. The CDR3 reads CSVRQPPYEQYF. The CDR3 DNA follows: TGCAGCGTTCGACAGCCTCCCTACGAGCAGTACTTC.

The chain has TRBV27 and TRBJ1-2, with D possibly TRBD1 on 5 matching bases. Germline CDR1 and CDR2: MNHEY and SMNVEV (reference sequence). V shed 4 bases and J shed 2 bases, with 8 bases lying between them. This CDR3 has 13 residues. The CDR3 region is CASSWEGNYGYTF. The CDR3 nucleotides are TGTGCCAGCAGTTGGGAGGGGAACTATGGCTACACCTTC.

The V call is TRBV29-1, the J call TRBJ2-1; 9 bases align to TRBD2. CDR3 length equals 19 residues. Germline CDR1 is SQVTM and CDR2 is ANQGSEA. Trimming took 2 bases from V and 4 from J; bases not matched to a gene: 18. The CDR3 region is CSVEKGLALWVFSYNEQFF. DNA of the CDR3: TGCAGCGTTGAAAAAGGACTAGCGCTCTGGGTCTTTTCTTACAATGAGCAGTTCTTC.

The chain's CDR3 is CASGLALVGGRYTGELFF. The CDR3 DNA reads as TGTGCTAGTGGTTTGGCCCTGGTGGGCGGGAGGTATACCGGGGAGCTGTTTTTT. The chain is built from TRBV12-5 and TRBJ2-2, with 8 bases matching TRBD2. J lost 5 bases, V lost 1 base, and 12 bases had no gene match. This CDR3 is 18 amino acids long. The V gene's germline CDR1 is LGHNT and CDR2 FRNRAP.

The V gene is TRBV11-3, the J gene TRBJ1-2; D is undetermined. The CDR3 is 14 amino acids. V was shortened by 1 base and J by 6 bases, with 12 bases between the two germline ends. Germline loops: CDR1 SGHNT, CDR2 YENEEA. CDR3: CASSLGQSFHGYTF. As DNA, the CDR3 is TGTGCCAGCAGCTTAGGTCAGTCTTTTCATGGCTACACCTTC.

In regard to this clone: The sample holds other DNA sequences that translate to the same CDR3. V and J are TRBV7-2 and TRBJ1-2, with D unclear. CDR3 size: 15 residues. The germline gives CDR1 SGHTA, CDR2 FQGNSA. Trimming pared 1 base from V and 0 bases from J, leaving 9 bases between. The CDR3 sequence: CASSLGSGTNYGYTF. The CDR3 nucleotides are TGTGCCAGCAGCTTAGGGAGCGGCACTAACTATGGCTACACCTTC.

The chain carries TRBV11-3 and TRBJ2-4; 8 bases are a match to TRBD1. The CDR3 is 14 amino acids. V dropped 5 bases and J dropped 9; count of bases not matched to a gene: 9. The V gene's germline CDR1 is SGHNT and CDR2 YENEEA. The CDR3 loop reads CASSSKGQGAIQYF. For the CDR3, the DNA is TGTGCCAGCAGCAGCAAGGGGCAGGGGGCCATTCAGTACTTC.

This CDR3 is CASSLAGLAGGEQYF. The CDR3 nucleotides are TGCGCCAGCAGCTTGGCCGGACTAGCGGGAGGGGAGCAGTACTTC. The V call is TRBV5-1, the J call TRBJ2-7, with 15 nucleotides matching TRBD2. The V segment lost 0 bases and the J segment 7 bases; nucleotides outside the gene matches: 2. The CDR3 has 15 amino acids. CDR1 is SGHRS, CDR2 YFSETQ, per germline.

This clone was detected only a few times. V and J are TRBV5-1 and TRBJ2-6; D is possibly TRBD1 (5 bases). V was cut by 6 bases and J by 1 base, with 17 bases left in between. The germline gives CDR1 SGHRS, CDR2 YFSETQ. The CDR3 consists of 17 residues. The CDR3 bases are TGCGCCAGCACCATCCCCGGACAAAGGTCTGGGGCCAACGTCCTGACTTTC. This translates into CASTIPGQRSGANVLTF.

The chain links TRBV10-3 to TRBJ2-1, with 7 bases that match TRBD2. Germline CDR1 reads ENHRY; CDR2 reads SYGVKD. With 8 bases clipped from V and 8 bases from J, the junction kept 9 bases outside the gene matches. CDR3 length: 13 residues. The CDR3 sequence is CAIDNREEDEQFF. DNA for the CDR3: TGTGCCATCGATAACCGGGAGGAGGATGAGCAGTTCTTC.

The CDR3 reads CASKPPAGDTQYF. In DNA, the CDR3 is TGTGCCAGCAAGCCCCCAGCCGGGGATACGCAGTATTTT. The rearrangement joins TRBV28 to TRBJ2-3; unclear D gene. This CDR3 region has 13 residues. Germline CDR1 MDHEN, CDR2 SYDVKM. V shed 7 bases and J shed 6 bases, with 14 bases lying between them.

At least ten counts were recorded for this clone. This chain connects TRBV3-1 (or the pseudogene TRBV3-2) to TRBJ2-1; 9 positions match TRBD1. Germline V gene data show CDR1 as LGHDT and CDR2 as YNNKEL (reference sequence). J lost 6 bases, V lost 0 bases, and 9 bases had no gene match. There are 17 residues in the CDR3. DNA of the CDR3: TGTGCCAGCAGCCAAGATTTCGGGACAGGGAGGCGCAATGAGCAGTTCTTC. Translated, it gives CASSQDFGTGRRNEQFF.

A note on this clone: Distinct nucleotide sequences in the sample also encode this CDR3. The chain recombines TRBV10-3 with TRBJ2-7, with D possibly being TRBD1 (6 bases). Germline CDR1 is ENHRY and CDR2 is SYGVKD. The CDR3 spans 13 residues. CDR3 DNA: TGTGCTATCGGGACCGGACAGCCCTACGAGCAGTACTTC. It encodes CAIGTGQPYEQYF.

J is TRBJ1-6 and V is TRBV6-2 or TRBV6-3; D possibly corresponds to TRBD1 (5 bases). This CDR3 region has 12 residues. Trimming stripped 5 bases from V and 10 bases from J, with 9 bases between. The V gene's germline CDR1 is MNHEY and CDR2 SVGEGT. The CDR3 protein is CASSLRVSPLHF. The CDR3 DNA reads TGTGCCAGCAGTCTCAGGGTGTCACCCCTCCACTTT.

The V and J genes are TRBV5-6 and TRBJ1-5, with a tentative D call TRBD1 (6 bases). Germline V gene data show CDR1 as SGHDT and CDR2 as YYEEEE. V lost 9 bases, J lost 0 bases, and 16 bases lay in between. The length of the CDR3 is 15 residues. The CDR3 sequence is CATSRMGASNQPQHF. CDR3 coding DNA: TGTGCCACCTCGCGGATGGGGGCTAGCAATCAGCCCCAGCATTTT.